What follows are 31 T cell receptor beta chains derived from one specimen sequenced in a study of metastatic and nonmetastatic thyroid tumors. With MiXCR, TCRdb called clones anew from the PCR reads. The table includes 16,000 or so clones, about 23% detected once. Thyroid surgery was preceded by no treatment in any patient. What was sequenced was tumor tissue. Receptors originate from a female donor with papillary thyroid cancer or a benign thyroid nodule (not recorded which). Some clones in this sample may be carry-over from other donors' samples.

This clone showed up just a few times. In DNA, the CDR3 is TGTGCCAGCACCCGGACAGTCTCTGGAAACACCATATATTTT. Its translation: CASTRTVSGNTIYF. The V and J genes are TRBV6-1 and TRBJ1-3, with D perhaps matching TRBD1 (6 bases). Germline CDR1 is MNHNS and CDR2 is SASEGT. Trimming took off 7 bases at V and 0 bases at J, with 10 bases between the two ends. This CDR3 has 14 residues.

This clone came up many times. The sample holds other DNA sequences that translate to the same CDR3. This chain's CDR3 is CASSPRRDSYEQYF. The CDR3 bases are TGTGCCAGCAGCCCACGACGGGACTCCTACGAGCAGTACTTC. The rearrangement links TRBV7-6 to TRBJ2-7; D possibly corresponds to TRBD2 (5 bases). The CDR3 is 14 amino acids. CDR1 SGHVS and CDR2 FNYEAQ come from the germline V gene. The ends were cut back, 5 bases at V and 0 bases at J, with 11 bases in the middle.

This clone was detected ten times or more. The chain combines TRBV5-6 with TRBJ1-6, with 8 bases fitting TRBD1. The germline gives CDR1 SGHDT, CDR2 YYEEEE. The CDR3 sequence is 19 residues long. Unmatched junction bases numbered 9, after V lost 1 base and J lost 0 bases. The CDR3 sequence is CASSLKGRGLYSYNSPLHF. CDR3 sequence (DNA): TGTGCCAGCAGCTTGAAGGGCAGGGGGCTATACTCCTATAATTCACCCCTCCACTTT.

The sample holds many counts of this clone. The CDR3 sequence is CASSLIAGANVLTF. Here the CDR3 DNA reads TGTGCCAGCAGTTTAATAGCTGGGGCCAACGTCCTGACTTTC. The chain combines TRBV27 with TRBJ2-6; the D is unclear. V was pared by 2 bases and J by 2 bases, with 4 bases between. The length of the CDR3 is 14 residues. Germline loops: CDR1 MNHEY, CDR2 SMNVEV (reference sequence).

Relative to its sample, this clone is medium-sized (0.01 to 0.1%). This rearrangement joins TRBV20-1 to TRBJ2-7, with D perhaps given as TRBD1 or TRBD2 (5 bases each). Trimming cost V 7 bases and J 2 bases, with 9 bases left between them. The CDR3 spans 11 residues. CDR1 and CDR2 (germline): DFQATT, SNEGSKA (reference sequence). CDR3 in DNA: TGCAGTGTGGGACGGACCTACGAGCAGTACTTC. This sequence encodes CSVGRTYEQYF.

This clone is medium-sized in the sample. The chain links TRBV6-1 to TRBJ2-1, with D uncertain. Germline CDR1 is MNHNS and CDR2 is SASEGT. The CDR3 length is 14 residues. V gave up 4 bases and J gave up 7 bases, with 14 bases separating them. The CDR3 DNA is TGTGCCAGCAGTGGCAGAGCAGGCTTAAATGAGCAGTTCTTC. This gives the protein CASSGRAGLNEQFF.

CDR3 sequence (DNA): TGCGCCAGCAGCTCACCCCAGGGTGTGAACACTGAAGCTTTCTTT. Its translation: CASSSPQGVNTEAFF. The chain joins TRBV5-1 to TRBJ1-1; D possibly corresponds to TRBD1 (5 bases). Germline V lookup: CDR1 SGHRS, CDR2 YFSETQ. The V end was cut by 3 bases, the J end by 0 bases, with 12 bases between. The CDR3 is 15 residues long.

In its sample, this clone was seen a few times. V and J are TRBV6-1 and TRBJ2-2; D may be TRBD1 (6 bases). The CDR3 contains 14 residues. Germline-derived CDR1 and CDR2 are MNHNS and SASEGT. V lost 2 bases, J lost 5 bases, and 9 bases lay in between. In DNA form, the CDR3 reads TGTGCCAGCAGTGAAAGGGGGATAACCGGGGAGCTGTTTTTT. Translated, it gives CASSERGITGELFF.

This clone was seen only once. The chain couples TRBV4-1 to TRBJ2-5; unclear D gene. Germline V gene sequence: CDR1 MGHRA, CDR2 YSYEKL. The CDR3 has 13 residues. With 1 base removed from V and 2 bases from J, the gap between germline ends came to 5 bases. This chain's CDR3 is CASSQGLQETQYF. Written as DNA, the CDR3 is TGCGCCAGCAGCCAAGGGTTGCAAGAGACCCAGTACTTC.

The chain joins TRBV20-1 to TRBJ2-7; D unresolved. V was shortened by 0 bases and J by 2 bases, with 11 bases between the two germline ends. This CDR3 spans 14 amino acids. CDR1 and CDR2 (germline): DFQATT, SNEGSKA (reference sequence). This CDR3 reads CSARDRTDTYEQYF. For the CDR3, the DNA is TGCAGTGCTAGAGATAGGACGGATACCTACGAGCAGTACTTC.

In this sample, this clone turned up many times. This rearrangement joins TRBV5-6 to TRBJ2-4; TRBD2 might be the D (6 bases). The CDR3 sequence is 15 residues long. CDR1 and CDR2 from the germline V gene are SGHDT and YYEEEE. The V and J ends lost 3 bases and 4 bases respectively, with 14 bases between them. Written as DNA, the CDR3 is TGTGCCAGCAGCTATCGAGAACTAGCTAAAAACATTCAGTACTTC. Translation: CASSYRELAKNIQYF.

This clone showed up just a few times. The chain couples TRBV10-1 to TRBJ2-7; no reliable D call. CDR3 length equals 13 residues. Germline V gene sequence: CDR1 WNHNN, CDR2 SYGVQD (reference sequence). V lost 4 bases and J lost 0, with 7 bases in between. The CDR3 reads CASSGPSSYEQYF. CDR3 sequence (DNA): TGCGCCAGCAGTGGTCCTAGCTCCTACGAGCAGTACTTC.

This clone appeared many times. The chain uses TRBV6-1 and TRBJ2-5, with D possibly being TRBD2 (6 bases). Germline lookup yields CDR1 MNHNS and CDR2 SASEGT. The CDR3 spans 13 residues. With 5 bases removed from V and 2 bases from J, the gap between germline ends came to 9 bases. The CDR3 nucleotides read TGTGCCAGCAGTTTGGGACTGCAAGAGACCCAGTACTTC. This codes for CASSLGLQETQYF.

By sample share, this clone is medium-sized. V is TRBV12-3 or TRBV12-4 and J is TRBJ2-7; D call uncertain. Trimming pared 3 bases from V and 6 bases from J, leaving 9 bases between. The CDR3 consists of 12 residues. The DNA for the CDR3 is TGTGCCAGCAGTTTTAGTGGCGGCGAGCAGTACTTC. Translating it yields CASSFSGGEQYF.

This clone is medium-sized (0.01 to 0.1%) in the sample. The chain combines TRBV6-1 with TRBJ2-7, with 7 bases identical to TRBD1. The CDR3 has 11 residues. V lost 10 bases and J lost 2; bases outside the gene matches: 2. Germline V gene data show CDR1 as MNHNS and CDR2 as SASEGT. CDR3 DNA sequence: TGTGCCAATGGACAGGCCTACGAGCAGTACTTC. Translating it yields CANGQAYEQYF.

By share of the sample, this clone is medium-sized. J is TRBJ1-6 and V is TRBV7-2, with D unclear. This CDR3 has 15 residues. The V end lost 1 base, the J end lost 7 bases, and 11 bases lay between the germline ends. Germline values: CDR1 SGHTA, CDR2 FQGNSA. This CDR3 is CASSLEHSLNSPLHF. The CDR3 bases are TGTGCCAGCAGCTTAGAGCACAGCCTGAATTCACCCCTCCACTTT.

This clone has at least ten counts. J is TRBJ1-2 and V is TRBV2; possibly TRBD1 for D (5 bases). This CDR3 has 11 amino acids. Germline assignment: CDR1 SNHLY and CDR2 FYNNEI. Trimming removed 6 bases from V and 9 bases from J, with 11 bases in between. The CDR3 DNA sequence: TGTGCCAGCAGGGGTGGGGGGAGCTACACCTTC. The encoded protein is CASRGGGSYTF.

This clone was counted many times. This chain uses TRBV30 with TRBJ2-2, with a tentative D call TRBD2 (5 bases). The germline gives CDR1 GTSNPN, CDR2 SVGIG (reference sequence). This CDR3 region has 12 residues. Trimming pared 3 bases from V and 4 bases from J, leaving 6 bases between. This CDR3 is CAWRRVTGELFF. The CDR3 DNA follows: TGTGCCTGGAGGCGGGTCACCGGGGAGCTGTTTTTT. Supplemented by reference TRBV30 and TRBJ2-2, the full variable domain reads SQTIHQWPATLVQPVGSPLSLECTVEGTSNPNLYWYRQAAGRGLQLLFYSVGIGQISSEVPQNLSASRPQDRQFILSSKKLLLSDSGFYLCAWRRVTGELFFGEGSRLTVL.

This clone was observed at least ten times. The V call is TRBV6-2 or TRBV6-3, the J call TRBJ2-7; 8 positions agree with TRBD2. V shed 2 bases and J 5 bases; nucleotides not matched to a gene: 11. Germline V gene sequence: CDR1 MNHEY, CDR2 SVGEGT. The CDR3 runs to 16 residues. The CDR3 loop reads CASSYTRGGRAHEQYF. CDR3 nucleotide sequence: TGTGCCAGCAGTTACACCCGGGGGGGGAGGGCCCACGAGCAGTACTTC.

The chain recombines TRBV6-1 with TRBJ2-7, with D possibly being TRBD2 (7 bases). In germline, CDR1 is MNHNS, CDR2 SASEGT. This CDR3 region has 15 residues. The V end lost 6 bases, the J end lost 2 bases, and 17 bases lay between the germline ends. As DNA, the CDR3 is TGTGCCAGCAGACCGGGGGGCTATGGGGCCTACGAGCAGTACTTC. This codes for CASRPGGYGAYEQYF.

This clone was counted only a few times. The chain couples TRBV11-2 to TRBJ1-5; perhaps TRBD1 as D (5 bases). The CDR3 length is 15 residues. The V and J ends lost 5 bases and 1 base respectively, with 12 bases between them. The V gene's germline CDR1 is SGHAT and CDR2 FQNNGV. CDR3 loop: CASSVGVSSNQPQHF. CDR3 in DNA: TGTGCCAGCAGCGTAGGGGTTAGCAGCAATCAGCCCCAGCATTTT.

Relative to its sample, this clone is medium-sized. The rearrangement joins TRBV20-1 to TRBJ1-2; no definite D call. V was trimmed by 3 bases and J by 4 bases, leaving 9 bases between them. The germline gives CDR1 DFQATT, CDR2 SNEGSKA (reference sequence). CDR3 length: 12 amino acids. The CDR3 spells CSASGRSYGYTF. CDR3 DNA: TGCAGTGCTAGCGGCAGGAGCTATGGCTACACCTTC.

The chain recombines TRBV12-3 or TRBV12-4 with TRBJ2-7, with D possibly being TRBD2 (6 bases). The CDR3 runs to 15 residues. The ends were cut back, 3 bases at V and 4 bases at J, with 16 bases in the middle. The CDR3 loop is CASSFGGLGVYEQYF. DNA of the CDR3: TGTGCCAGCAGTTTTGGGGGGTTAGGAGTTTACGAGCAGTACTTC.

The table lists this clone with a few counts. This chain links TRBV11-3 with TRBJ2-3; possibly TRBD1 for D (6 bases). V lost 5 bases to trimming and J lost 11 bases, with 14 bases between them. CDR1 and CDR2 from the germline V gene are SGHNT and YENEEA. There are 12 residues in the CDR3. CDR3 DNA: TGTGCCAGCAGCGAACAGGGATTCGAGCAGTATTTT. Protein product: CASSEQGFEQYF.

This clone was counted between two and nine times. V gene TRBV6-1 combines with J gene TRBJ2-6, with D perhaps assigned TRBD1 or TRBD2 (5 bases each). The CDR3 extends over 17 amino acids. Germline V gives CDR1 MNHNS, CDR2 SASEGT. The V end lost 2 bases, the J end lost 0 bases, and 11 bases lay between the germline ends. The CDR3 loop is CASSEFAGSSGANVLTF. Written as DNA, the CDR3 is TGTGCCAGCAGTGAATTCGCAGGGAGCTCTGGGGCCAACGTCCTGACTTTC.

This clone occurred a few times. The V and J genes are TRBV27 and TRBJ2-7, with 9 bases aligning to TRBD2. With 4 bases clipped from V and 3 bases from J, the junction kept 4 bases outside the gene matches. This CDR3 is 14 amino acids long. Germline V gene lookup returns CDR1 MNHEY and CDR2 SMNVEV (reference sequence). The CDR3 bases are TGTGCCAGCAGTTCCCATAGCGGGAGCTACGAGCAGTACTTC. It is translated as CASSSHSGSYEQYF.

The chain carries TRBV19 and TRBJ2-7; TRBD1 matches at 9 bases. CDR3 length: 12 amino acids. CDR1 is LNHDA and CDR2 is SQIVND in the germline V gene (reference sequence). Losses at the gene ends were 8 bases for V and 4 bases for J; bases not matched to a gene: 3. This CDR3 is CASRGQGYEQYF. The CDR3 DNA follows: TGTGCCAGTCGTGGACAGGGGTACGAGCAGTACTTC.

This clone was recorded many times. The gene calls are TRBV20-1 and TRBJ2-1; no firm D call. CDR1 is DFQATT, CDR2 SNEGSKA, per germline (reference sequence). The CDR3 is 11 amino acids. V was clipped by 3 bases and J by 7 bases, with 7 bases between them. The CDR3 loop is CSASRRNEQFF. CDR3 DNA: TGCAGTGCTAGTAGGAGAAATGAGCAGTTCTTC.

The chain employs TRBV4-2 and TRBJ2-7, with 8 bases that match TRBD2. Per the germline V gene, CDR1 is LGHNA and CDR2 is YNFKEQ. The CDR3 covers 16 residues. The trim removed 2 bases at V and 1 base at J, leaving 7 bases unmatched. The CDR3 DNA sequence: TGTGCCAGCAGCCAACTACTAGCGGTAACTTCCTACGAGCAGTACTTC. This encodes CASSQLLAVTSYEQYF.

The chain carries TRBV4-1 and TRBJ2-7; TRBD1 is a possible D gene (5 bases). The CDR3 runs to 13 residues. The germline gives CDR1 MGHRA, CDR2 YSYEKL. Deletions cut 3 bases from V and 4 bases from J, with 10 bases between. CDR3 sequence (DNA): TGCGCCAGCAGCCACGGCAGGGAATACGAGCAGTACTTC. Protein: CASSHGREYEQYF.

The CDR3 region is CAILEGTEAFF. The CDR3 nucleotides are TGTGCCATCCTTGAGGGCACTGAAGCTTTCTTT. The V call is TRBV10-3, the J call TRBJ1-1; D unclear. This CDR3 contains 11 residues. V dropped 8 bases and J dropped 4 bases, with 8 bases sitting between them. The germline gives CDR1 ENHRY, CDR2 SYGVKD.